This TCR beta chain stems from a study of response to subunit inactivated influenza vaccine. Whole-study results and caveats: The authors suggested that every seasonal influenza vaccination recruits few new T cells.

TCRdb used MiXCR to reprocess the RT-PCR reads, holding one entry per CDR3 protein. The data show about 780,000 distinct CDR3 sequences, with approximately 17% seen just once and around 9.9% held by the top ten. A few counts support this clonotype. No antigen is known for it. This material consisted of PBMCs from blood, taken about 5 days after vaccination. This TCR came from a man in his fifties who received an inactivated influenza vaccine.

The CDR3 DNA follows: TGCAGTGCTGGACTAGCGGGAGGGCAGTATGCAGAGACCCAGTACTTC. This encodes CSAGLAGGQYAETQYF. This chain uses TRBV20-1 with TRBJ2-5; 15 bases are shared with TRBD2. This CDR3 is built from 16 residues. Germline CDR1 is DFQATT and CDR2 is SNEGSKA (reference sequence). The junction had 8 bases not matched to a gene; V was cut back by 5 bases and J by 4 bases.